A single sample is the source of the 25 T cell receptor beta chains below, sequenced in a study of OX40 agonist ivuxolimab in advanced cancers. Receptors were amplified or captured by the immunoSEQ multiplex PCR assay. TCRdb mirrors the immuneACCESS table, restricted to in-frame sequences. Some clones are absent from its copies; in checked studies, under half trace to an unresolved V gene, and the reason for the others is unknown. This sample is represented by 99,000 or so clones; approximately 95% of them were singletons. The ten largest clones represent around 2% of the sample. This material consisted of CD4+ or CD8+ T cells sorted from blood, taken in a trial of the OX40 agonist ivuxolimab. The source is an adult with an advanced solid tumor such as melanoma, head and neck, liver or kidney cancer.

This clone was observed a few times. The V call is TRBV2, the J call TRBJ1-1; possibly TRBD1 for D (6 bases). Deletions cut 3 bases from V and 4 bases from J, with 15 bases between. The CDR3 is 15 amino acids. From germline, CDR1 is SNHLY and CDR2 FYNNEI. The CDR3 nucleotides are TGTGCCAGCAGTGATCCAGGGGAGATGACCACTGAAGCTTTCTTT. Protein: CASSDPGEMTTEAFF.

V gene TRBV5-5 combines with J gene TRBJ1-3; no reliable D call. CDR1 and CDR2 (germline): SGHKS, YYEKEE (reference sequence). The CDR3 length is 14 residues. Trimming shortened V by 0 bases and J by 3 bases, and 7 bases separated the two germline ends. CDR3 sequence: CASSLGALGNTIYF. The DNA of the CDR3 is TGTGCCAGCAGCTTGGGTGCTCTTGGAAACACCATATATTTT. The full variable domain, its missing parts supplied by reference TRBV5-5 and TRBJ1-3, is DAGVTQSPTHLIKTRGQQVTLRCSPISGHKSVSWYQQVLGQGPQFIFQYYEKEERGRGNFPDRFSARQFPNYSSELNVNALLLGDSALYLCASSLGALGNTIYFGEGSWLTVV.

CDR3 in DNA: TGTGCCAGCGGGCCCGCGGGGGGGTACACAGATACGCAGTATTTT. Translated: CASGPAGGYTDTQYF. J is TRBJ2-3 and V is TRBV27, with 9 bases that match TRBD2. CDR3 length equals 15 residues. With 8 bases clipped from V and 2 bases from J, the junction kept 8 bases outside the gene matches. The germline V gene encodes CDR1 MNHEY and CDR2 SMNVEV (reference sequence).

CDR3 loop: CASSASSGGGRELFF. Written as DNA, the CDR3 is TGTGCCAGCAGCGCCTCTTCAGGGGGAGGCAGGGAGCTGTTTTTT. V gene TRBV7-3 combines with J gene TRBJ2-2; possible D gene TRBD1, 7 bases. The CDR3 is 15 amino acids. The germline CDR1 and CDR2 sequences are SGHTA and FQGTGA. Trimming stripped 5 bases from V and 9 bases from J, with 19 bases between.

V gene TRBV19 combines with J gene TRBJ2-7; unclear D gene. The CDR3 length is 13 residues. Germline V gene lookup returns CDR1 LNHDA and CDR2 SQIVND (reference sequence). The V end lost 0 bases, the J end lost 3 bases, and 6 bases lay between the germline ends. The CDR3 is CASSIEAYYEQYF. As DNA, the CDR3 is TGTGCCAGTAGTATAGAGGCTTACTACGAGCAGTACTTC.

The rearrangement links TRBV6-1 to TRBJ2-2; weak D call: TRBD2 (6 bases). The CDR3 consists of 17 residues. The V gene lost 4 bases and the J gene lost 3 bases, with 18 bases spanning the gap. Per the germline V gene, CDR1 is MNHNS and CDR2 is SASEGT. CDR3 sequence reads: CASSGGEYLDYTGELFF. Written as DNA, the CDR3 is TGTGCCAGCAGTGGGGGGGAATATCTGGATTACACCGGGGAGCTGTTTTTT.

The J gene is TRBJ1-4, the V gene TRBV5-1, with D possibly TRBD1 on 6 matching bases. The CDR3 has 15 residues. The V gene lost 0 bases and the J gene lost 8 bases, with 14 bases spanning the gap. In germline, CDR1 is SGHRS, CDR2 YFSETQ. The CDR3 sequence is CASSLATGLWEKLFF. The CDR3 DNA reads TGCGCCAGCAGCTTGGCCACAGGGCTGTGGGAAAAACTGTTTTTT.

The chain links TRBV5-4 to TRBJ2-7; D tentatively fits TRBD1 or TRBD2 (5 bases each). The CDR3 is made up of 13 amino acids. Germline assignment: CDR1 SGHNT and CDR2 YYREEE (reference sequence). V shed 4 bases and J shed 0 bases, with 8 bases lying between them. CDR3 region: CASSIGASYEQYF. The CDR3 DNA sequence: TGTGCCAGCAGCATCGGGGCCTCCTACGAGCAGTACTTC.

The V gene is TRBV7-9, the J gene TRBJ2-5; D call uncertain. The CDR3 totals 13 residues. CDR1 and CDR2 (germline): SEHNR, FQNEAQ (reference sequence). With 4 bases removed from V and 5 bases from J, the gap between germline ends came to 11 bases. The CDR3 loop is CASSSLFGETQYF. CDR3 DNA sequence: TGTGCCAGCAGCTCACTCTTCGGGGAGACCCAGTACTTC.

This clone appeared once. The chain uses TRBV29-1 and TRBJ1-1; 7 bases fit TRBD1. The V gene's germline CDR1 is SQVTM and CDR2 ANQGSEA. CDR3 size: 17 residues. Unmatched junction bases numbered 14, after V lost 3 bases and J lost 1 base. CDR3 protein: CSVDIQGGDVRNTEAFF. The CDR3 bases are TGCAGCGTTGATATTCAGGGGGGGGATGTGAGGAACACTGAAGCTTTCTTT.

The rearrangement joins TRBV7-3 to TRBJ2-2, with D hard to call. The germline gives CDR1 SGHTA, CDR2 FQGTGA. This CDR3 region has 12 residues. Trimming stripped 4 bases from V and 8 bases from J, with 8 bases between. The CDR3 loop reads CASSSLGGELFF. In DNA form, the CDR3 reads TGTGCCAGCAGCTCCCTCGGGGGGGAGCTGTTTTTT.

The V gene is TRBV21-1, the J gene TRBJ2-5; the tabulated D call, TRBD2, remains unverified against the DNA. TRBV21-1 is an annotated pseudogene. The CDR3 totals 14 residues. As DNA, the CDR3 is TGTGCCAGCAGCAAAGCGGGAGGGAAAGAGACCCAGTACTTC. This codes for CASSKAGGKETQYF.

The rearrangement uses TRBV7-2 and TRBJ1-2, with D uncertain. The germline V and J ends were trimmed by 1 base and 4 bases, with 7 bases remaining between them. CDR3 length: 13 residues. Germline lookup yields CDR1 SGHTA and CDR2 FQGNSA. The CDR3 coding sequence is TGTGCCAGCAGCTTAGGAGTCAGCTATGGCTACACCTTC. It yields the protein CASSLGVSYGYTF. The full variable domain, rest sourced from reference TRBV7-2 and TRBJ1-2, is GAGVSQSPSNKVTEKGKDVELRCDPISGHTALYWYRQSLGQGLEFLIYFQGNSAPDKSGLPSDRFSAERTGGSVSTLTIQRTQQEDSAVYLCASSLGVSYGYTFGSGTRLTVV.

The CDR3 DNA reads TGTGCCAGCAGTTGGGACCACAATGAGCAGTTCTTC. Amino acid sequence: CASSWDHNEQFF. The chain combines TRBV7-3 with TRBJ2-1, with D perhaps assigned TRBD1 or TRBD2 (5 bases each). The CDR3 consists of 12 residues. The V end was cut by 6 bases, the J end by 5 bases, with 8 bases between. Germline V gene lookup returns CDR1 SGHTA and CDR2 FQGTGA.

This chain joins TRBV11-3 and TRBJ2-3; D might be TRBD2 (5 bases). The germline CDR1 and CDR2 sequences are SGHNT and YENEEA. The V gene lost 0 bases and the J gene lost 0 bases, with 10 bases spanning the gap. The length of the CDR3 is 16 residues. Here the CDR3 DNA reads TGTGCCAGCAGCTTAGAAAGCGGATCTAGCACAGATACGCAGTATTTT. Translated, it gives CASSLESGSSTDTQYF.

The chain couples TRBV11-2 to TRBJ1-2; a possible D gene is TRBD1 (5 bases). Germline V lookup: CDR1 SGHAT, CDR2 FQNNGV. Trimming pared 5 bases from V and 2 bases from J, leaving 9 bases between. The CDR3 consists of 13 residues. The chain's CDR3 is CASSNRDNYGYTF. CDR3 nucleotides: TGTGCCAGCAGCAACCGGGACAACTATGGCTACACCTTC.

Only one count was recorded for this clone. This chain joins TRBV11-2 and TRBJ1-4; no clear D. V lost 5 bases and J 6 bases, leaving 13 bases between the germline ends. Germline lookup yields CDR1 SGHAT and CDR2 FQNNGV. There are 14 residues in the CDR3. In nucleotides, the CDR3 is TGTGCCAGCAGCCGGAACGGGGAGGATGAAAAACTGTTTTTT. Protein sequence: CASSRNGEDEKLFF.

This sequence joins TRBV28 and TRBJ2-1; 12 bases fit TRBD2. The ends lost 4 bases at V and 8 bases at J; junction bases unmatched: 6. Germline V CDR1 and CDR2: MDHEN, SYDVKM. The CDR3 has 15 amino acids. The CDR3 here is CASSSRLAGDHEQFF. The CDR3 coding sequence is TGTGCCAGCAGTTCCCGACTAGCGGGGGACCATGAGCAGTTCTTC. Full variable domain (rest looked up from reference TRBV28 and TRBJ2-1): DVKVTQSSRYLVKRTGEKVFLECVQDMDHENMFWYRQDPGLGLRLIYFSYDVKMKEKGDIPEGYSVSREKKERFSLILESASTNQTSMYLCASSSRLAGDHEQFFGPGTRLTVL.

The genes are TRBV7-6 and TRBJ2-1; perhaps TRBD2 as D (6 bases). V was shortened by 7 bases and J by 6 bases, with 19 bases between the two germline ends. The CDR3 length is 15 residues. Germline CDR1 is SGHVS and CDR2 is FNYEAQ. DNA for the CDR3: TGTGCCAGCACCGTGGGGGGTGGTGTCCTCAATGAGCAGTTCTTC. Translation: CASTVGGGVLNEQFF.

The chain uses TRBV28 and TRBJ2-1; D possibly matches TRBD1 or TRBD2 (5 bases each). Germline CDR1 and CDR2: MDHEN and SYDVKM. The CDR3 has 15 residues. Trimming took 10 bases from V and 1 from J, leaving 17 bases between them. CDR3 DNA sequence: TGTGCCATTCACTCCGGGACCCTGTCCTACAATGAGCAGTTCTTC. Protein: CAIHSGTLSYNEQFF.

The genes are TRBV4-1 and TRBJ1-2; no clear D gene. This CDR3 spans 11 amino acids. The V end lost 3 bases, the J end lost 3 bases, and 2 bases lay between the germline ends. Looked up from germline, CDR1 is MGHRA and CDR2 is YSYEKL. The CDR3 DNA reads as TGCGCCAGCAGCCAGGACTATGGCTACACCTTC. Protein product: CASSQDYGYTF.

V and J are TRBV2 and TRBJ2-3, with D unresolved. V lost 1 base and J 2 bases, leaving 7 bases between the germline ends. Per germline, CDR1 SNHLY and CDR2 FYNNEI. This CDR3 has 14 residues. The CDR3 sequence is CASSEDSTTDTQYF. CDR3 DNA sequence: TGTGCCAGCAGTGAAGACAGCACCACAGATACGCAGTATTTT.

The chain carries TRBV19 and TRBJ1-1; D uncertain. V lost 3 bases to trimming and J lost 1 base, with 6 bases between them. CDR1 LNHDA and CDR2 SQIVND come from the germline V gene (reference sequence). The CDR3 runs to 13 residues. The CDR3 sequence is CASSISGNTEAFF. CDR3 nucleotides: TGTGCCAGTAGTATTTCAGGGAACACTGAAGCTTTCTTT.

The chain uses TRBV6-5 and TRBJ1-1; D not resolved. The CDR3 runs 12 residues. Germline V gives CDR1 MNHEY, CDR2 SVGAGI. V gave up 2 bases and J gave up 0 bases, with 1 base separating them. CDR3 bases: TGTGCCAGCAGTTACATGAACACTGAAGCTTTCTTT. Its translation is CASSYMNTEAFF.

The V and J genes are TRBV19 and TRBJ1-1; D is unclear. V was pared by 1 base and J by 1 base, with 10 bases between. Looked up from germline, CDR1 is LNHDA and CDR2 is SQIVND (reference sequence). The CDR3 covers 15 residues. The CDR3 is CASSIGGASNTEAFF. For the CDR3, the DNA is TGTGCCAGTAGTATAGGAGGAGCCTCGAACACTGAAGCTTTCTTT.